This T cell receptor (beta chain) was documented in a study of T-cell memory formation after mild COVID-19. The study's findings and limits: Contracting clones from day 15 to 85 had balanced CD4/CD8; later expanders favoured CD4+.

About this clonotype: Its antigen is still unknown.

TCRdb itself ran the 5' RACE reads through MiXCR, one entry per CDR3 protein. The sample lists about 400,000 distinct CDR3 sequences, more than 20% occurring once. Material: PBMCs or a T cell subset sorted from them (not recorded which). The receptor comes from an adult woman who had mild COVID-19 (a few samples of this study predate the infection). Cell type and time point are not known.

This CDR3 reads CASSHRAADTQYF. CDR3 coding DNA: TGTGCCAGCAGTCACAGGGCCGCAGATACGCAGTATTTT. J is TRBJ2-3 and V is TRBV12-3 or TRBV12-4; D may be TRBD1 (6 bases). V was clipped by 5 bases and J by 4 bases, with 10 bases between them. The CDR3 sequence is 13 residues long.